The text below deals with one T cell receptor beta chain. This clone was seen just once. This receptor's antigen is unknown. No much larger clone is present one base from it, and per-base qualities are unavailable. TCRbeta CDR3 regions were amplified from genomic DNA by means of the immunoSEQ Assay, a bias-controlled multiplex PCR. In the authors' own workflow: The number of nucleated cells in each sample was estimated by amplification of reference gene primers within the assay. Sequence reads were collapsed and filtered to measure the absolute abundance of every unique TCRbeta CDR3 rearrangement. For each sample, productive Simpson clonality was calculated as the square root of Simpson's diversity index over productive rearrangements. TCRdb holds this immuneACCESS table with in-frame rearrangements only. Some clones are missing; in checked studies, unresolved V genes explain under half, and the rest has no known cause. V and J calls and clone size are given by that table; D and trimming were obtained from the DNA. The sample includes tens of thousands of clones, with more than 70% observed a single time. 6% to 6.5% of the sample lies in the top ten.

The sample comes from a study of blood T cell repertoires in COVID-19 (TCRdb year 2020). For the study in its entirety: The collaborator samples originated in the United States, Italy and Spain and spanned the acute and convalescent phases of COVID-19. The prospective study material was composed of cDNA or gDNA derived from T cells, B-cell-depleted T cells, or PBMCs. Deeply sampled blood TCRbeta repertoires from subjects exposed to, actively infected with, or recovered from COVID-19 were included in the dataset. The repertoires were released in a freely available public database intended as a resource for research on the immune response to SARS-CoV-2. The samples were drawn from two sources: the first 160 participants of the ongoing ImmuneRACE study, and 950 to 1,500 subjects contributed by 6 global collaborators. Nearly every sample came with metadata listing a de-identified subject ID, COVID-19 status, age in years and sex. Where available, HLA class I and class II types were obtained from metadata supplied by the sample provider rather than from assay-based typing.

The paper's findings and limits, for the study overall: How much clinical and demographic metadata was included differed by source and by participant, and the metadata was provided uncurated.

Collaborating institutions collected whole blood in K2EDTA tubes following their own protocols. For TCRbeta analysis, collaborators shipped samples as frozen whole blood, isolated PBMCs, or DNA extracted from either of those sample types. This clonotype was sampled from a human donor in a cohort sampled during active COVID-19. Material for sequencing was peripheral blood.

The bases are TGCGCCAGCAGCTCTACAGGGGGCTCTGGAAACACCATATATTTT. Its translation reads: CASSSTGGSGNTIYF. Recombination linked TRBV5-1 to TRBJ1-3, and 8 junction bases match TRBD1. Its CDR3 holds 15 amino acids, cysteine through phenylalanine. Solely the CDR3 DNA is kept, with 45 bases framed from the first base. CDR1 and CDR2 were assigned from the germline V gene as SGHRS and YFSETQ. V has 3 bases trimmed and J has 0 bases trimmed; junction bases matching no gene number 2.